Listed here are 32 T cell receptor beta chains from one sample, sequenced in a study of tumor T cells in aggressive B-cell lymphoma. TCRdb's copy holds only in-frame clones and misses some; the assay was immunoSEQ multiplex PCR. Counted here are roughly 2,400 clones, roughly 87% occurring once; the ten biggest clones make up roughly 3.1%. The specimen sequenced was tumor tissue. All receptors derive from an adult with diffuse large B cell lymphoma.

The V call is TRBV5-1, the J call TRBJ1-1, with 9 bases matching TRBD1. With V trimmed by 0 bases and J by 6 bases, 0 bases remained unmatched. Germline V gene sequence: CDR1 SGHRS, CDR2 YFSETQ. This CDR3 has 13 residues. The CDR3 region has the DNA TGCGCCAGCAGCTTGGGGACAGGGGCTGAAGCTTTCTTT. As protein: CASSLGTGAEAFF.

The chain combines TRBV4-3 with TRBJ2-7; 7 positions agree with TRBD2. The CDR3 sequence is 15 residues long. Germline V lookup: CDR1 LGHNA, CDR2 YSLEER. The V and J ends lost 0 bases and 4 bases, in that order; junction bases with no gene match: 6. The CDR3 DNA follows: TGCGCCAGCAGCCAAGATCGGGCGGGAGTATACGAGCAGTACTTC. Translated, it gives CASSQDRAGVYEQYF.

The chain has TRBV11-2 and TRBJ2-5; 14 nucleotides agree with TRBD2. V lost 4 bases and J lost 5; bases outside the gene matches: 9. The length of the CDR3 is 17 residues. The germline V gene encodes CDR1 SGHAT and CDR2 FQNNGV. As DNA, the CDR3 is TGTGCCAGCAGCTGGGGGACTAGCGGGGGAGGGGGGGAGACCCAGTACTTC. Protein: CASSWGTSGGGGETQYF. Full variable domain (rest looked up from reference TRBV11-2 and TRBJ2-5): EAGVAQSPRYKIIEKRQSVAFWCNPISGHATLYWYQQILGQGPKLLIQFQNNGVVDDSQLPKDRFSAERLKGVDSTLKIQPAKLEDSAVYLCASSWGTSGGGGETQYFGPGTRLLVL.

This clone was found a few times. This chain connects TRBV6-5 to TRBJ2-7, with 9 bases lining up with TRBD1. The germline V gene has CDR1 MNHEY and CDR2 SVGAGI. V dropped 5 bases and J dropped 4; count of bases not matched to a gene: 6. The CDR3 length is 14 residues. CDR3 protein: CASSRDRVFYEQYF. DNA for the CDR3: TGTGCCAGCAGTCGGGACAGGGTATTTTACGAGCAGTACTTC.

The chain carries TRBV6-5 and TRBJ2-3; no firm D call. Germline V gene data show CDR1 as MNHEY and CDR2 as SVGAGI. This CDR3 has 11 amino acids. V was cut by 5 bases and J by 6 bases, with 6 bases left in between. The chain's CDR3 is CASSRWDTQYF. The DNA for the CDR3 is TGTGCCAGCAGTCGGTGGGATACGCAGTATTTT.

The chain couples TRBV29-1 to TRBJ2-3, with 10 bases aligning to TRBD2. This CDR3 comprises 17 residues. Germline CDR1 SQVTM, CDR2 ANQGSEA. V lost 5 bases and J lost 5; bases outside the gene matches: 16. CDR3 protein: CSVPRGLAGVLGDTQYF. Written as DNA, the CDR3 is TGCAGCGTTCCTCGGGGTCTAGCGGGAGTGTTGGGAGATACGCAGTATTTT.

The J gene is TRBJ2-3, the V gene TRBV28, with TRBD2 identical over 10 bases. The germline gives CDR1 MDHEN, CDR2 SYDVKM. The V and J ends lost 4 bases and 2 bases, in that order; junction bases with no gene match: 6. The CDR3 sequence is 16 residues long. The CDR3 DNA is TGTGCCAGCAGTTGGACAGGACTAGCGGTCACAGATACGCAGTATTTT. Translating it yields CASSWTGLAVTDTQYF. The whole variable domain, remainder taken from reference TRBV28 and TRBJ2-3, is DVKVTQSSRYLVKRTGEKVFLECVQDMDHENMFWYRQDPGLGLRLIYFSYDVKMKEKGDIPEGYSVSREKKERFSLILESASTNQTSMYLCASSWTGLAVTDTQYFGPGTRLTVL.

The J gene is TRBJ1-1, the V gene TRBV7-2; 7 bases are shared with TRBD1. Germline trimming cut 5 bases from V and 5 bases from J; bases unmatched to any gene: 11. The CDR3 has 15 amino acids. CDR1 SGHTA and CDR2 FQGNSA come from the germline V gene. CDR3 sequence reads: CASSPQTGAGTEAFF. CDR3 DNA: TGTGCCAGCAGCCCTCAAACAGGGGCGGGTACTGAAGCTTTCTTT.

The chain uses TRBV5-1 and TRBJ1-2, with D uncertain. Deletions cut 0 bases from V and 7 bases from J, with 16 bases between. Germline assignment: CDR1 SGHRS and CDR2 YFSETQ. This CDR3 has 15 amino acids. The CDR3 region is CASSLDIGGLGGYTF. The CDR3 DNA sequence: TGCGCCAGCAGCTTGGATATAGGCGGCCTTGGTGGCTACACCTTC.

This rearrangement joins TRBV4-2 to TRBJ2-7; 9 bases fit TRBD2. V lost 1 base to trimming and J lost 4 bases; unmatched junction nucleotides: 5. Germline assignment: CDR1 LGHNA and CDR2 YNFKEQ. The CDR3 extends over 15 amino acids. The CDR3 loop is CASSQVAGGPYEQYF. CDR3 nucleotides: TGTGCCAGCAGCCAAGTCGCGGGAGGGCCATACGAGCAGTACTTC.

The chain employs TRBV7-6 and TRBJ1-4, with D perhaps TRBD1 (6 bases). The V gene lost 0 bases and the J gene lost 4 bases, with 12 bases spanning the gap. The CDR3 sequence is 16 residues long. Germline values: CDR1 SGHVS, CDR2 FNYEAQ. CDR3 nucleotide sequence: TGTGCCAGCAGCTTAGCGAGGACAGCCGATAATGAAAAACTGTTTTTT. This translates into CASSLARTADNEKLFF.

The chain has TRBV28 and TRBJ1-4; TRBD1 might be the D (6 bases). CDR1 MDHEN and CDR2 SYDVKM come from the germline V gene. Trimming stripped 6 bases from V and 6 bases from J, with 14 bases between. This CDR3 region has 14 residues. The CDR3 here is CASRPQGGDEKLFF. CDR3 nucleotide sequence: TGTGCCAGCAGACCACAGGGTGGGGATGAAAAACTGTTTTTT. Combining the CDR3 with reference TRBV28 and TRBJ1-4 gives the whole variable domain DVKVTQSSRYLVKRTGEKVFLECVQDMDHENMFWYRQDPGLGLRLIYFSYDVKMKEKGDIPEGYSVSREKKERFSLILESASTNQTSMYLCASRPQGGDEKLFFGSGTQLSVL.

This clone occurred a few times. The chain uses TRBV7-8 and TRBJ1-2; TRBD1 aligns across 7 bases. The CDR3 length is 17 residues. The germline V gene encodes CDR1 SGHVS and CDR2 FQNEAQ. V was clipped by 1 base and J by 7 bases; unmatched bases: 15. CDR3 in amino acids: CASSLVVERGLDSGYTF. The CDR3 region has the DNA TGTGCCAGCAGCTTAGTGGTTGAAAGGGGGCTAGATAGTGGCTACACCTTC.

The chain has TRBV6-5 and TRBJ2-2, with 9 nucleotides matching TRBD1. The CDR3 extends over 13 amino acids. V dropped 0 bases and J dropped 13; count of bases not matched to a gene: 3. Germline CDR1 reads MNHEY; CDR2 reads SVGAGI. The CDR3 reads CASSYSAGQGLFF. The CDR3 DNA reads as TGTGCCAGCAGTTACTCGGCGGGACAGGGGCTGTTTTTT.

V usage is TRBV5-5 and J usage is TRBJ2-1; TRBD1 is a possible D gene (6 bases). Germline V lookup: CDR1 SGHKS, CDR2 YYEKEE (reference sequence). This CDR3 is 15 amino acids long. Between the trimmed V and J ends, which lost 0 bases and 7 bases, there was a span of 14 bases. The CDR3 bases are TGTGCCAGCAGCTTGGTTCAGGGGTTCCAAAATGAGCAGTTCTTC. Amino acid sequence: CASSLVQGFQNEQFF.

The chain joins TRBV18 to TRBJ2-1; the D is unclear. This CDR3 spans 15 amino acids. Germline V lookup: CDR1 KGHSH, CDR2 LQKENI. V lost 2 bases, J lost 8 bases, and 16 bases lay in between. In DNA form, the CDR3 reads TGTGCCAGCTCACCAGGTCAAGAGAAAGTCCATGAGCAGTTCTTC. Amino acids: CASSPGQEKVHEQFF.

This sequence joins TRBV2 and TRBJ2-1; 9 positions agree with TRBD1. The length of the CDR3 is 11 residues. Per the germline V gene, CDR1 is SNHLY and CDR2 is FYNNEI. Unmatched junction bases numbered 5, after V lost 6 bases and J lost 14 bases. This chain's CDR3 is CASRGQGDKFF. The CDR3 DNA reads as TGTGCCAGCAGGGGACAGGGTGATAAGTTCTTC.

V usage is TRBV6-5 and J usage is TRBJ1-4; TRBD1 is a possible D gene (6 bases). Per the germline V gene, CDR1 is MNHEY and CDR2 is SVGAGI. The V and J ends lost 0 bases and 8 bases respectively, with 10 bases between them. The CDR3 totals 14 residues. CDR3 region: CASSYSKRGEKLFF. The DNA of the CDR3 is TGTGCCAGCAGTTACTCGAAGAGGGGGGAAAAACTGTTTTTT.

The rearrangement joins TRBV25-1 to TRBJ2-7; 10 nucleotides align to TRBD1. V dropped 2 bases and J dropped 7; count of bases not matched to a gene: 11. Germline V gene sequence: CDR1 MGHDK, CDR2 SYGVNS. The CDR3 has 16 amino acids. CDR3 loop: CASSEHQGQGKGEQYF. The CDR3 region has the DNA TGTGCCAGCAGTGAACACCAGGGACAGGGGAAGGGGGAGCAGTACTTC.

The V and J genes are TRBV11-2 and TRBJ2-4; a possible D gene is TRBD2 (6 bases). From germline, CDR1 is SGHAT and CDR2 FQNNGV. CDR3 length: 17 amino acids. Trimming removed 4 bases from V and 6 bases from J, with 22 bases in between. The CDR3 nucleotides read TGTGCCAGCAGCTCCGCAGATAGCGGTCTCGGGGGAAACATTCAGTACTTC. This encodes CASSSADSGLGGNIQYF.

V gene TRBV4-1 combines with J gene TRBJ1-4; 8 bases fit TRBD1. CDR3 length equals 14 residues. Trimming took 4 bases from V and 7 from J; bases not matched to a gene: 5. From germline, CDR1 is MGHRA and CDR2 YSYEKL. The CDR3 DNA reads TGCGCCAGCAGCCTGGGACAGGATCGTGAAAAACTGTTTTTT. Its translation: CASSLGQDREKLFF.

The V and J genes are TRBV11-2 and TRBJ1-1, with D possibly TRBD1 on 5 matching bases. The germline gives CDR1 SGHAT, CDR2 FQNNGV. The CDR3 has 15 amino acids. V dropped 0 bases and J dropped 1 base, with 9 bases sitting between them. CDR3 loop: CASSLDRQGNTEAFF. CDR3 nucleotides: TGTGCCAGCAGCTTAGATCGGCAGGGGAACACTGAAGCTTTCTTT.

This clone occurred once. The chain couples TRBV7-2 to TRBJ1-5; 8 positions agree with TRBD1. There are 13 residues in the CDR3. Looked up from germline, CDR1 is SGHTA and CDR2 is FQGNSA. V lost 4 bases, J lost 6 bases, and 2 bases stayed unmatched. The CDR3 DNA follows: TGTGCCAGCAGCTCCGGACAGGGTCAGCCCCAGCATTTT. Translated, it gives CASSSGQGQPQHF. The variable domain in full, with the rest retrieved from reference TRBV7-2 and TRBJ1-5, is GAGVSQSPSNKVTEKGKDVELRCDPISGHTALYWYRQSLGQGLEFLIYFQGNSAPDKSGLPSDRFSAERTGGSVSTLTIQRTQQEDSAVYLCASSSGQGQPQHFGDGTRLSIL.

The CDR3 spells CASSPRTGTNNYGYTF. CDR3 nucleotides: TGTGCCAGCAGCCCCCGGACAGGGACGAATAACTATGGCTACACCTTC. This rearrangement joins TRBV7-9 to TRBJ1-2; 8 bases match TRBD1. Trimming removed 5 bases from V and 1 base from J; junction bases left unmatched: 9. Germline V lookup: CDR1 SEHNR, CDR2 FQNEAQ (reference sequence). The CDR3 length is 16 residues.

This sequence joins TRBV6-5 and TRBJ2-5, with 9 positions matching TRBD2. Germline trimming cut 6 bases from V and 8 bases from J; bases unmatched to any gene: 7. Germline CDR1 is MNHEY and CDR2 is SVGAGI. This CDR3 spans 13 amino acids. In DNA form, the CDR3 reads TGTGCCAGCAGGCCGGGACTAGCCGGTACCCAGTACTTC. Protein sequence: CASRPGLAGTQYF.

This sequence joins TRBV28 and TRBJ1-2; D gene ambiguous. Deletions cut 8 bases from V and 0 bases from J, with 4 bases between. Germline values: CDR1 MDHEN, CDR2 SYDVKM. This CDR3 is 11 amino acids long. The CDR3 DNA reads TGTGCCAGCCAGGCTAACTATGGCTACACCTTC. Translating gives CASQANYGYTF.

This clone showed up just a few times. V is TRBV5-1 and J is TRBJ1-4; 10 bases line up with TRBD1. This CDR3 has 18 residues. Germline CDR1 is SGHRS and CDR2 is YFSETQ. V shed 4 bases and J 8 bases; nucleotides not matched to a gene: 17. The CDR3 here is CASSRGPGQGVIGEKLFF. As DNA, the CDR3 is TGCGCCAGCAGCCGAGGTCCCGGACAGGGGGTTATAGGGGAAAAACTGTTTTTT.

In DNA form, the CDR3 reads TGCGCCAGCAGCTTTAAATCGGGCTATGGCTACACCTTC. It is translated as CASSFKSGYGYTF. The V gene is TRBV5-1, the J gene TRBJ1-2; D is unresolved. The CDR3 runs 13 residues. The germline V gene has CDR1 SGHRS and CDR2 YFSETQ. Trimming shortened V by 2 bases and J by 4 bases, and 9 bases separated the two germline ends.

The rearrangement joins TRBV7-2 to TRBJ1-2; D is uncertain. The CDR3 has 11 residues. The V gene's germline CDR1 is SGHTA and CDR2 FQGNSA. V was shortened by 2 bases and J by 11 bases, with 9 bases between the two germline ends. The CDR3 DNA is TGTGCCAGCAGCTTAAAACAGCAATACACCTTC. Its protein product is CASSLKQQYTF.

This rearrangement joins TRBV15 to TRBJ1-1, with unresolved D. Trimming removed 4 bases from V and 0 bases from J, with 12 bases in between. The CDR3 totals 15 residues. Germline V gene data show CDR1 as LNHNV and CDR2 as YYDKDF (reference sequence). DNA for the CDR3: TGTGCCACCAGCATTAAAACAGACCTGAACACTGAAGCTTTCTTT. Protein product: CATSIKTDLNTEAFF.

CDR3 DNA sequence: TGTGCCAGCAGCACTAGCGGGGGGACAGGAGAGACCCAGTACTTC. This encodes CASSTSGGTGETQYF. V is TRBV5-4 and J is TRBJ2-5; 12 bases line up with TRBD2. This CDR3 is built from 15 residues. V lost 4 bases and J lost 4; bases outside the gene matches: 5. Germline CDR1 is SGHNT and CDR2 is YYREEE (reference sequence).

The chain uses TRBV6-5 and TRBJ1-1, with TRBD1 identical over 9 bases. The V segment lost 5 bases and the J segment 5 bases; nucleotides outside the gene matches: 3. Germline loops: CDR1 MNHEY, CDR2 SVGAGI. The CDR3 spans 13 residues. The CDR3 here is CASSPTGGTEAFF. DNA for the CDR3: TGTGCCAGCAGTCCGACAGGGGGAACTGAAGCTTTCTTT.